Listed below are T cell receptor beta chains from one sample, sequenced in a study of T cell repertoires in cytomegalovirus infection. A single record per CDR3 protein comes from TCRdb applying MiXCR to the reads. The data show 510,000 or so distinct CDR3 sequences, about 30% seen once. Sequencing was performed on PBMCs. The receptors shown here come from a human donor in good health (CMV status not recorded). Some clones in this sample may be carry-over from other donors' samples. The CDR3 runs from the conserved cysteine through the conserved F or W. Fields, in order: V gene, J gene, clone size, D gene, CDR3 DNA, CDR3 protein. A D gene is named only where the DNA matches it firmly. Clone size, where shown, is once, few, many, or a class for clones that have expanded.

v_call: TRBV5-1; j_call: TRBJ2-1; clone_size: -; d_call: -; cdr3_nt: TGCGCCAGCAGCCTCGCCGGGCGGTCTGACAATGAGCAGTTCTTC; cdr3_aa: CASSLAGRSDNEQFF
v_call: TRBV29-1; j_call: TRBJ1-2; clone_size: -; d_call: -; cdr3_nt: TGCAGCGTTGCGGGGCCAGGGGACGGCTACACCTTC; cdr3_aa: CSVAGPGDGYTF
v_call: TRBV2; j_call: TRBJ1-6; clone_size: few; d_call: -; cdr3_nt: TGTGCCAGCAGAGCCTTCTTGGGTAATTCACCCCTCCACTTT; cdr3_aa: CASRAFLGNSPLHF
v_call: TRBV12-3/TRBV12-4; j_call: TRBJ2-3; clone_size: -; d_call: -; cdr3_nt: TGTGCCAGCAGTGTTGGGGTTGGTGTGAATACGCAGTATTTT; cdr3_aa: CASSVGVGVNTQYF
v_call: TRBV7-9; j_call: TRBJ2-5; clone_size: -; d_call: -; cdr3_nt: TGTGCCAACAGCACCCCCGCGAAACAAGAGACCCAGTACTTC; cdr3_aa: CANSTPAKQETQYF
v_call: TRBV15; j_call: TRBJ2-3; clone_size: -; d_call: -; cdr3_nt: TGTGCCACCAGCCCACGTGTCGGGAGAGGTGCAGATACGCAGTATTTT; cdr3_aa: CATSPRVGRGADTQYF
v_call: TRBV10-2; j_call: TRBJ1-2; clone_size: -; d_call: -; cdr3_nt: TGCGCCAGCAGTGATCCGGGAGACTATGGCTACACCTTC; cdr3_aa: CASSDPGDYGYTF
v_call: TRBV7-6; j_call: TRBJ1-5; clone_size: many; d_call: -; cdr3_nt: TGTGCCAGCAGCTTATCGCCTTCCCAACCCCAGCATTTT; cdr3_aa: CASSLSPSQPQHF
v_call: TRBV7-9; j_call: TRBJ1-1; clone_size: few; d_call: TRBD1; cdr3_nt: TGTGCCAGCAGCCAAGGGGGCGGCGGTGGTGGCACTGAAGCTTTCTTT; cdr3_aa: CASSQGGGGGGTEAFF
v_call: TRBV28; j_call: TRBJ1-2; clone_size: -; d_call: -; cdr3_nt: TGTGCCAGCAGTGAGCGGATTCCCCGGGGCCACTATGGCTACACCTTC; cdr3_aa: CASSERIPRGHYGYTF
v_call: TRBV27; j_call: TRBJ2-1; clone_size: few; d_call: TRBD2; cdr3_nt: TGTGCCAGCAGTTTAGCAGCGGGAGGCCGAGCGTGGGAGCAGTTCTTC; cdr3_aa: CASSLAAGGRAWEQFF
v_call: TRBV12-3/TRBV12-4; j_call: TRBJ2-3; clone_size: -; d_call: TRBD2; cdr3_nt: TGTGCCAGCAGAAAGCGGGAAACAGATACGCAGTATTTT; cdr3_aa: CASRKRETDTQYF
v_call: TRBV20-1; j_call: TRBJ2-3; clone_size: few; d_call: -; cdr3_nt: TGCAGTGCTAGGAGAGGGTATTTTTTTTTATCGGAGACTACGATCACAGATACGCAGTATTTT; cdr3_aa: CSARRGYFFLSETTITDTQYF
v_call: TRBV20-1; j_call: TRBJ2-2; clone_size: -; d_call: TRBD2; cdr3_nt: TGCAGTGCTAGAGGAGTTAGCGGGAGGGCGGACACCGGGGAGCTGTTTTTT; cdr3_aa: CSARGVSGRADTGELFF
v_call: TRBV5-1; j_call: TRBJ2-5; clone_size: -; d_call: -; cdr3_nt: TGCGCCAGCAGCGGCATACCCGGGACGGGAAGGCAAGAGACCCAGTACTTC; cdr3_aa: CASSGIPGTGRQETQYF
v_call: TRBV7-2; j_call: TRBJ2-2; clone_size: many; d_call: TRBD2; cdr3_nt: TGTGCCAGCAGCCCCCGGACTAGCCCGAACACCGGGGAGCTGTTTTTT; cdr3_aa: CASSPRTSPNTGELFF
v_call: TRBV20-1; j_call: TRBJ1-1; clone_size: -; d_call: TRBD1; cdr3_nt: TGCAGTGCTAAAACCCCTAAGACAGGGTTCACTGAAGCTTTCTTT; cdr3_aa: CSAKTPKTGFTEAFF
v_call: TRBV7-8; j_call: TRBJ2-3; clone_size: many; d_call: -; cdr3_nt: TGTGCCAGCAGCTTGACTGGAAAAAGCACAGATACGCAGTATTTT; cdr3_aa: CASSLTGKSTDTQYF
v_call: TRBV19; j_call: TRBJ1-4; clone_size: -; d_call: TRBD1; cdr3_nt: TGTGCCAGTAGTATACAGGGGGCTAATGAAAAACTGTTTTTT; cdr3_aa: CASSIQGANEKLFF
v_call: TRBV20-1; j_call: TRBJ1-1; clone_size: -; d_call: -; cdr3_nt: TGCAGTGCTAGGGCGTTCCCACCCCAACGGAACACTGAAGCTTTCTTT; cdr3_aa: CSARAFPPQRNTEAFF
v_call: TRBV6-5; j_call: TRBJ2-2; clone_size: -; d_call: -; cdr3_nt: TGTGCCAGCAGTTATTCTAGACCCGGGGAGCTGTTTTTT; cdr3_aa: CASSYSRPGELFF
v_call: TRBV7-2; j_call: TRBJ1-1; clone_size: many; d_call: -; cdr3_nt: TGTGCCAGCAGAACTGATAGACAGAAGAACACTGAAGCTTTCTTT; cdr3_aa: CASRTDRQKNTEAFF
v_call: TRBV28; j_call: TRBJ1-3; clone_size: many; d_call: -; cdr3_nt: TGTGCCAGCAGTTTTACGTCAGGGTATGGAAACACCATATATTTT; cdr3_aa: CASSFTSGYGNTIYF
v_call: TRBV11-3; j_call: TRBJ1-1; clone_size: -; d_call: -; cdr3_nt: TGTGCCAGCAGTCGTCGACAGCCTTTGAACACTGAAGCTTTCTTT; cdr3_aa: CASSRRQPLNTEAFF
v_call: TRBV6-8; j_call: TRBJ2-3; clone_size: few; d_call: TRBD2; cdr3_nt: TGTGCCAGCAGTTACTCTCTAGCGGGAGAGAACACAGATACGCAGTATTTT; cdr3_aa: CASSYSLAGENTDTQYF
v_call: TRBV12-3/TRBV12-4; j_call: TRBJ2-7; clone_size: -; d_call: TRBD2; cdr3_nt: TGTGCCAGCAGTCCCGGGACTAGCGGGACCGTCTACGAGCAGTACTTC; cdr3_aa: CASSPGTSGTVYEQYF
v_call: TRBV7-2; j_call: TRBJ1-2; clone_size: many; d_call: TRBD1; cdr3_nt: TGTGCCAGCAGCTTCACAGGGGATGGCTACACCTTC; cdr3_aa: CASSFTGDGYTF
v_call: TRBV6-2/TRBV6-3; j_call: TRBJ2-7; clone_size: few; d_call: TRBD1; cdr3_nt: TGTGCCAGCAGTACCGGGACAGCACTCGAGCAGTACTTC; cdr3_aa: CASSTGTALEQYF
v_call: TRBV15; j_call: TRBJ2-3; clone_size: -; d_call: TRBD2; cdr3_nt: TGTGCCACCAGCAGAGAATCCCCCCCATGGGAAGCGGGAGGATTCACAGATACGCAGTATTTT; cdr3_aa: CATSRESPPWEAGGFTDTQYF
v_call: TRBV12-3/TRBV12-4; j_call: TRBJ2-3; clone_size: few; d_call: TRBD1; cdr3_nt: TGTGCCAGCAGTTTCGGGACAGGCGCATCAGATACGCAGTATTTT; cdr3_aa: CASSFGTGASDTQYF
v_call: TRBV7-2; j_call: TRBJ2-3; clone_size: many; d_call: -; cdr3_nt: TGTGCCAGCAGCTTAGAGGCAGGTTTAACAGATACGCAGTATTTT; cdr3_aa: CASSLEAGLTDTQYF
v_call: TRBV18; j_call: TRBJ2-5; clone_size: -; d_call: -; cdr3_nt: TGTGCCAGCTCCCTCACCATGGGGCCTTTTGTCCAAGAGACCCAGTACTTC; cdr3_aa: CASSLTMGPFVQETQYF
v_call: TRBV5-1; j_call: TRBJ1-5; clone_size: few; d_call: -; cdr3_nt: TGCGCCAGCAGCCCTAAGCCGGGGTTCAATCAGCCCCAGCATTTT; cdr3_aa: CASSPKPGFNQPQHF
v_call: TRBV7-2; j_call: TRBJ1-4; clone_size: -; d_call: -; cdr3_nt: TGTGCCAGCAGCTCCGGACAGTCAACTAATGAAAAACTGTTTTTT; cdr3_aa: CASSSGQSTNEKLFF
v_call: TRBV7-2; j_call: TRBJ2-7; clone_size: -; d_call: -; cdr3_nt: TGTGCCAGCAGCTTAGTGGGCGGGAACACCTACGAGCAGTACTTC; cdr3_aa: CASSLVGGNTYEQYF
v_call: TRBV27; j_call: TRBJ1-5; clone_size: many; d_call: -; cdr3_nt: TGTGCCACGGGACACGCCGGCAATCAGCCCCAGCATTTT; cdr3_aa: CATGHAGNQPQHF
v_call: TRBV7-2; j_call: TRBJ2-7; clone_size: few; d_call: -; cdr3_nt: TGTGCCAGCAGCTTAAGTCTCTTCTCGGTCTTC; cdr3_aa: CASSLSLFSVF
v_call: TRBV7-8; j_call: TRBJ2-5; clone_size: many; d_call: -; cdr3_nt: TGTGCCAGCATCCCGGACAGACAACAAGAGACCCAGTACTTC; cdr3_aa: CASIPDRQQETQYF
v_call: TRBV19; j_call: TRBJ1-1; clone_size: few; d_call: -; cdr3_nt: TGTGCCAGTCGAGAAATGGGGTCGCCGATGAACACTGAAGCTTTCTTT; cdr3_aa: CASREMGSPMNTEAFF
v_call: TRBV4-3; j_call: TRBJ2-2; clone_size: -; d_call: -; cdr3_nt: TGCGCCAGCAGCCAAGATGCGGGACTCTTTACCGGGGAGCTGTTTTTT; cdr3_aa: CASSQDAGLFTGELFF
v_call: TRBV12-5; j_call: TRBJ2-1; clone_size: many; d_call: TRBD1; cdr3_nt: TGTGCTAGTGGTTTGGTCCTCCCTACGACAGGGGTGAGTTATGAGCAGTTCTTC; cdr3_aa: CASGLVLPTTGVSYEQFF
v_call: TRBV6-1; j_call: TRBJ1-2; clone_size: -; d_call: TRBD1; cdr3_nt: TGTGCCAGCAGGCTGACAGGGTCTGGTTGGTATGGCTACACCTTC; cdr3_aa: CASRLTGSGWYGYTF
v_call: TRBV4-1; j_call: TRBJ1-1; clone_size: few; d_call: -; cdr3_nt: TGCGCCAGCAGCCAAGAGGAAACGGGCAGGGGCACTGAAGCTTTCTTT; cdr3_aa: CASSQEETGRGTEAFF
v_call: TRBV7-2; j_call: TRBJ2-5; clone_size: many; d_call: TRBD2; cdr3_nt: TGTGCCAGCAGCTGGGGACTAGCGGGACAAGAGACCCAGTACTTC; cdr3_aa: CASSWGLAGQETQYF
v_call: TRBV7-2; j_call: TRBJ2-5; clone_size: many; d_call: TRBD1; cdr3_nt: TGTGCCAGCAGCTGGGACAGGGCCGTTAGAGAGACCCAGTACTTC; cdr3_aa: CASSWDRAVRETQYF
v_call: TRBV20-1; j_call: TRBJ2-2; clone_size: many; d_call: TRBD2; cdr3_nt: TGCAGTGCTAGAAAGCCGGGGGGCACCGGGGAGCTGTTTTTT; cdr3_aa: CSARKPGGTGELFF
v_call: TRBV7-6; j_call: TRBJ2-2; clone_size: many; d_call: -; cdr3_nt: TGTGCCAGCAGCTTGAACTGGGGAGGGAACACCGGGGAGCTGTTTTTT; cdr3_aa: CASSLNWGGNTGELFF
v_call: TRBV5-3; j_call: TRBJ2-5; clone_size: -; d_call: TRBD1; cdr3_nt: TGTGCCAGCAGCTATCCGGGACAGGGGACAGAGACCCAGTACTTC; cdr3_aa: CASSYPGQGTETQYF
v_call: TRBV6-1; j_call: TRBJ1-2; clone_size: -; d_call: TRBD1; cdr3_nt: TGTGCCAGCTTAATGACAGGGAACTATGGCTACACCTTC; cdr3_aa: CASLMTGNYGYTF
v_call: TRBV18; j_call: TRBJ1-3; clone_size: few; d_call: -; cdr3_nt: TGTGCCAGCTCACCCCCGGATCCTGGAAACACCATATATTTT; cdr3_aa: CASSPPDPGNTIYF
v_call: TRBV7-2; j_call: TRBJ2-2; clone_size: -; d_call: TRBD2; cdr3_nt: TGTGCCAGCAGCGATGGGGGGGGTACAGTCGGGGAGCTGTTTTTT; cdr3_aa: CASSDGGGTVGELFF
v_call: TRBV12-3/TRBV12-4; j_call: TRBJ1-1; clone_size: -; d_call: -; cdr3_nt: TGTGCCAGCAGAACATCGGGACGGATGAACACTGAAGCTTTCTTT; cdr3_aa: CASRTSGRMNTEAFF
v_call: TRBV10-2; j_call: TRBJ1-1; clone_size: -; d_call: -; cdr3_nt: TGCGCCAGCAGGGGGTGGGATAGGACGAACACTGAAGCTTTCTTT; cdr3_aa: CASRGWDRTNTEAFF
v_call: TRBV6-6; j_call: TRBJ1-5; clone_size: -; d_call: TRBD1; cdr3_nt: TGTGCCAGCAGTTACACGACAGGGGGAAGTAGCAATCAGCCCCAGCATTTT; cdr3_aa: CASSYTTGGSSNQPQHF